This passage covers 12 T cell receptor beta chains from one sample sequenced in a study of regulatory T cells in long-lasting Graves disease. Time point reported: newly diagnosed GD, antithyroid drugs for less than 3 months. The TCR library was made from RNA that had been extracted from PBMCs in TRIzol. HTBI primers from iRepertoire and Arm-PCR of CDR3 regions yielded the TCR beta libraries. MiXCR, applied by TCRdb to the multiplex PCR reads, yields one record per CDR3 protein. The data contain hundreds of thousands of distinct CDR3 sequences, around 15% of them seen just once; the ten biggest clones take up 15% to 20%. In addition, the sample was reused for a study of T cells in Graves' hyperthyroidism and ophthalmopathy.

The sample consisted of peripheral blood mononuclear cells (PBMCs), taken at new diagnosis, from a patient treated with antithyroid drugs. The receptor source for this set is a woman in her twenties or thirties with Graves disease.

In its sample, this clonotype was seen a few times. V gene TRBV13 combines with J gene TRBJ1-3; no definite D call. CDR3 length: 17 residues. The germline V gene has CDR1 PRHDT and CDR2 FYEKMQ (reference sequence). The V and J ends lost 3 bases and 0 bases respectively, with 15 bases between them. The CDR3, as DNA: TGTGCCAGCAGCTTGGGCCGGTTTGCTACCTCTGGAAACACCATATATTTT. Translation gives CASSLGRFATSGNTIYF. Using reference TRBV13 and TRBJ1-3 for the parts outside the CDR3, the full variable domain is AAGVIQSPRHLIKEKRETATLKCYPIPRHDTVYWYQQGPGQDPQFLISFYEKMQSDKGSIPDRFSAQQFSDYHSELNMSSLELGDSALYFCASSLGRFATSGNTIYFGEGSWLTVV.

This rearrangement joins TRBV20-1 to TRBJ2-2, with 12 bases fitting TRBD2. The CDR3 contains 17 residues. CDR1 is DFQATT, CDR2 SNEGSKA, per germline (reference sequence). J lost 6 bases, V lost 2 bases, and 10 bases had no gene match. The CDR3 DNA follows: TGCAGTGCTAGACCCTGGACTAGCGGGACCTCTGCCGGGGAGCTGTTTTTT. Residues: CSARPWTSGTSAGELFF.

This chain joins TRBV28 and TRBJ1-1; 11 bases align to TRBD1. The germline V gene has CDR1 MDHEN and CDR2 SYDVKM. CDR3 length: 15 residues. Unmatched junction bases numbered 2, after V lost 2 bases and J lost 3 bases. The CDR3 DNA follows: TGTGCCAGCAGTTTAGGGACAGGGGGGCACACTGAAGCTTTCTTT. This translates into CASSLGTGGHTEAFF.

This clonotype was observed many times. The V gene is TRBV20-1, the J gene TRBJ2-7; D is possibly TRBD2 (5 bases). V dropped 4 bases and J dropped 0 bases, with 10 bases sitting between them. The CDR3 has 13 residues. The V gene's germline CDR1 is DFQATT and CDR2 SNEGSKA (reference sequence). Written as DNA, the CDR3 is TGCAGTGCTACCGCGGGTAGCTCCTACGAGCAGTACTTC. Amino acid sequence: CSATAGSSYEQYF.

This clonotype occurred a few times. In nucleotides, the CDR3 is TGTGCCAGCGGCCCGAATTCACCCCTCCACTTT. It codes for CASGPNSPLHF. This chain uses TRBV27 with TRBJ1-6, with D unresolved. CDR3 size: 11 residues. Trimming shortened V by 8 bases and J by 7 bases, and 6 bases separated the two germline ends. Germline V CDR1 and CDR2: MNHEY, SMNVEV (reference sequence).

CDR3 DNA: TGTGCCAGCAGCCAAGTACAGGGCCACGCCGATGAGCAGTTCTTC. Translating it yields CASSQVQGHADEQFF. V and J are TRBV14 and TRBJ2-1; perhaps TRBD1 as D (6 bases). This CDR3 contains 15 residues. CDR1 is SGHDN, CDR2 FVKESK, per germline. Trimming removed 1 base from V and 8 bases from J, with 15 bases in between. The full variable domain, its missing parts supplied by reference TRBV14 and TRBJ2-1, is EAGVTQFPSHSVIEKGQTVTLRCDPISGHDNLYWYRRVMGKEIKFLLHFVKESKQDESGMPNNRFLAERTGGTYSTLKVQPAELEDSGVYFCASSQVQGHADEQFFGPGTRLTVL.

This clonotype was seen repeatedly, ten times or more. The rearrangement uses TRBV28 and TRBJ2-1; D uncertain. CDR1 and CDR2 (germline): MDHEN, SYDVKM. The CDR3 covers 13 residues. Trimming shortened V by 8 bases and J by 10 bases, and 18 bases separated the two germline ends. CDR3 sequence reads: CASSLPIDREQFF. Written as DNA, the CDR3 is TGTGCCAGCTCCTTGCCCATAGATCGGGAGCAGTTCTTC.

This clonotype was counted only a few times. The chain has TRBV19 and TRBJ1-1, with D maybe TRBD1 (5 bases). Germline V gene lookup returns CDR1 LNHDA and CDR2 SQIVND (reference sequence). V shed 9 bases and J shed 1 base, with 12 bases lying between them. CDR3 size: 13 residues. CDR3: CASSEQENTEAFF. The CDR3, as DNA: TGTGCCAGCAGTGAACAGGAGAACACTGAAGCTTTCTTT.

This clonotype was observed at least ten times. The J gene is TRBJ2-7, the V gene TRBV2; no clear D. Trimming took off 3 bases at V and 1 base at J, with 13 bases between the two ends. CDR1 SNHLY and CDR2 FYNNEI come from the germline V gene. The CDR3 has 15 amino acids. DNA for the CDR3: TGTGCCAGCAGTGATTCATTTCTGGGTTCCTACGAGCAGTACTTC. Amino acid sequence: CASSDSFLGSYEQYF.

A remark on this clonotype: This could be a read error, since a much larger clone is one nucleotide away. No conserved phenylalanine or tryptophan is present at the end of the CDR3, so a read error is the likely explanation. V is TRBV10-2 and J is TRBJ1-5; D uncertain. The CDR3 covers 13 residues. The V end lost 7 bases, the J end lost 2 bases, and 9 bases lay between the germline ends. Germline CDR1 and CDR2: WSHSY and SAAADI. DNA of the CDR3: TGCGCCAGCAAAGGTGGTGGCAATCAGCCCCAGCATTGT. It codes for CASKGGGNQPQHC.

This clonotype showed up just a few times. The chain is built from TRBV15 and TRBJ2-5; no reliable D call. Trimming took off 1 base at V and 2 bases at J, with 11 bases between the two ends. The CDR3 covers 15 residues. Germline loops: CDR1 LNHNV, CDR2 YYDKDF (reference sequence). The CDR3 coding sequence is TGTGCCACCAGCAGAGGGGTCGCTACTCAAGAGACCCAGTACTTC. Amino acids: CATSRGVATQETQYF.

There are a few counts of this clonotype. The J gene is TRBJ2-4, the V gene TRBV5-8; D not certain. CDR3 size: 18 residues. From germline, CDR1 is SGHTS and CDR2 YDEGEE. V was pared by 1 base and J by 2 bases, with 19 bases between. The CDR3 region has the DNA TGTGCCAGCAGCTTGAACAGCCCGATCCGGTTGTCCAAAAACATTCAGTACTTC. The encoded protein is CASSLNSPIRLSKNIQYF.